This is a list of T cell receptor beta chains from one sample in a study of blood T cell repertoires in COVID-19. The method was immunoSEQ multiplex PCR; TCRdb's version includes in-frame clones alone and lacks a portion of them. The table includes 200,000 to 250,000 clones, 80% detected once. Sequences were obtained from peripheral blood. The receptors shown here come from a woman between 65 and 79 years old with acute or convalescent COVID-19. CDR3s include the opening cysteine and the closing phenylalanine or tryptophan. The D gene is left open where the match is weak. Clone size is not always given. Where it is, it says once, few, many or a class for expanded clones.

TRBJ1-2	TRBV19	-	-	CASSKVSGVPSRGGYTF	TGTGCCAGTAGTAAAGTATCAGGGGTTCCTAGCCGTGGGGGCTACACCTTC
TRBJ2-2	TRBV29-1	TRBD2	-	CSVRLAGVTGELFF	TGCAGCGTTCGACTAGCGGGGGTCACCGGGGAGCTGTTTTTT
TRBJ1-2	TRBV10-3	TRBD1	-	CAISATGWANYGYTF	TGTGCCATCAGTGCGACAGGGTGGGCTAACTATGGCTACACCTTC
TRBJ2-7	TRBV7-8	-	-	CASSFLAARIYEQYF	TGTGCCAGCAGCTTTTTGGCGGCTAGGATCTACGAGCAGTACTTC
TRBJ2-2	TRBV6-5	-	-	CASSYVGAGTGELFF	TGTGCCAGCAGTTACGTGGGGGCGGGCACCGGGGAGCTGTTTTTT
TRBJ2-1	TRBV24-1	-	once	CATSDLDGRKGRNEQFF	TGTGCCACCAGTGATTTGGACGGCAGGAAAGGAAGGAATGAGCAGTTCTTC
TRBJ2-2	TRBV11-2	TRBD2	-	CASSPSGGNTGELFF	TGTGCCAGCAGCCCTTCGGGGGGGAACACCGGGGAGCTGTTTTTT
TRBJ1-1	TRBV18	-	-	CASSRGAENTEAFF	TGTGCCAGCTCACGAGGTGCGGAGAACACTGAAGCTTTCTTT
TRBJ2-1	TRBV4-3	TRBD2	-	CASSLSRRGGGASNEQFF	TGCGCCAGCAGCCTAAGCCGGAGGGGCGGGGGGGCATCAAATGAGCAGTTCTTC
TRBJ1-5	TRBV19	-	few	CASTFSGGQPQHF	TGTGCCAGTACTTTTTCCGGGGGACAGCCCCAGCATTTT
TRBJ2-2	TRBV5-1	-	once	CASSLRARGTNTGELFF	TGCGCCAGCAGCTTGAGGGCTCGGGGGACGAACACCGGGGAGCTGTTTTTT
TRBJ2-5	TRBV6-2/TRBV6-3	-	-	CASSKGDIWETQYF	TGTGCCAGCAGTAAAGGGGACATCTGGGAGACCCAGTACTTC
TRBJ1-2	TRBV19	-	medium-sized	CASSIVPDSNGYTF	TGTGCCAGTAGTATAGTCCCAGATTCAAATGGCTACACCTTC
TRBJ1-3	TRBV4-1	TRBD1	once	CASSQRGQGTEGNTIYF	TGCGCCAGCAGCCAACGTGGACAGGGGACGGAAGGAAACACCATATATTTT
TRBJ1-1	TRBV6-5	TRBD1	-	CASSAGGFTEAFF	TGTGCCAGCAGCGCAGGGGGCTTCACTGAAGCTTTCTTT
TRBJ2-1	TRBV5-1	TRBD2	-	CASSSLPSGGDNEQFF	TGCGCCAGCAGCTCGTTACCTAGCGGGGGGGACAATGAGCAGTTCTTC
TRBJ2-1	TRBV10-1	TRBD2	-	CASSEPGGNNEQFF	TGCGCCAGCAGTGAACCGGGGGGGAACAATGAGCAGTTCTTC
TRBJ1-3	TRBV10-3	TRBD1	-	CAITNGQGALSGNTIYF	TGTGCCATCACCAATGGACAGGGGGCCTTGTCTGGAAACACCATATATTTT
TRBJ2-3	TRBV24-1	-	-	CATSDLVGAGTDTQYF	TGTGCCACCAGTGATTTGGTTGGTGCGGGAACAGATACGCAGTATTTT
TRBJ1-3	TRBV24-1	-	-	CATHPWRNSGNTIYF	TGTGCCACCCACCCTTGGCGGAACTCTGGAAACACCATATATTTT
TRBJ2-3	TRBV24-1	-	-	CATSRTSTDTQYF	TGTGCCACCAGTAGGACAAGCACAGATACGCAGTATTTT
TRBJ2-6	TRBV27	-	-	CASRGGWGQISGANVLTF	TGTGCCAGCAGGGGAGGTTGGGGTCAAATCTCTGGGGCCAACGTCCTGACTTTC
TRBJ2-7	TRBV10-3	TRBD2	-	CATLAGGSYEQYF	TGTGCCACCCTAGCGGGGGGGTCCTACGAGCAGTACTTC
TRBJ2-3	TRBV11-3	-	-	CASSLVQTDTQYF	TGTGCCAGCAGCTTAGTACAGACAGATACGCAGTATTTT
TRBJ2-5	TRBV25-1	-	-	CASSETNQETQYF	TGTGCCAGCAGTGAAACAAACCAAGAGACCCAGTACTTC
TRBJ2-1	TRBV6-4	TRBD2	-	CASRRTSGGFGDNEQFF	TGTGCCAGCAGGCGGACTAGCGGGGGGTTCGGTGATAATGAGCAGTTCTTC
TRBJ2-5	TRBV12-3/TRBV12-4	TRBD2	once	CASWRAGGETQYF	TGTGCCAGCTGGAGGGCGGGAGGCGAGACCCAGTACTTC